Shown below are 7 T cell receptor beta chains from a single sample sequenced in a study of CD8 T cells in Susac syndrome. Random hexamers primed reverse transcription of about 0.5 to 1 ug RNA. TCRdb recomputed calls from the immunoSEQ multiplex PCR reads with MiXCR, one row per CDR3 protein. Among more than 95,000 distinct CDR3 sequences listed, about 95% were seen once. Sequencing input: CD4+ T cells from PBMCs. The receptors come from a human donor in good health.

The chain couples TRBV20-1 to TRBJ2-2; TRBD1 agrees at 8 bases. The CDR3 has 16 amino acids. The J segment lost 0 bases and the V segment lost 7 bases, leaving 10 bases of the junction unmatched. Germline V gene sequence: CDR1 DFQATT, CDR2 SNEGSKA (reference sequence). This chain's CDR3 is CSGKRTGGANTGELFF. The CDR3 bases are TGCAGTGGGAAACGTACAGGGGGTGCGAACACCGGGGAGCTGTTTTTT.

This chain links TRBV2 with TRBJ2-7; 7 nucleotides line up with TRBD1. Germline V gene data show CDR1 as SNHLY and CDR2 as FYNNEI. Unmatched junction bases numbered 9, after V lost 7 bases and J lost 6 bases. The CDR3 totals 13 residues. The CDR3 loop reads CASTGTAAGEQYF. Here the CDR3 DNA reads TGTGCCAGCACCGGGACAGCCGCTGGCGAGCAGTACTTC.

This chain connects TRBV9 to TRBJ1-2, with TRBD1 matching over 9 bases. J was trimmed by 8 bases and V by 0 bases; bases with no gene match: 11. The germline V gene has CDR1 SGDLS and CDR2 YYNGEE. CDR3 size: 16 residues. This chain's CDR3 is CASSVARMGQGGGYTF. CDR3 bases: TGTGCCAGCAGCGTAGCAAGAATGGGACAGGGAGGGGGCTACACCTTC.

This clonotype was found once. CDR3 in DNA: TGCAGCGTTGTTGGACAGCTTCCCCGGACCTCCTACAATGAGCAGTTCTTC. It specifies CSVVGQLPRTSYNEQFF. V gene TRBV29-1 combines with J gene TRBJ2-1; tentative D call: TRBD1 (6 bases). The CDR3 is 17 residues long. CDR1 SQVTM and CDR2 ANQGSEA come from the germline V gene. V dropped 4 bases and J dropped 0 bases, with 19 bases sitting between them.

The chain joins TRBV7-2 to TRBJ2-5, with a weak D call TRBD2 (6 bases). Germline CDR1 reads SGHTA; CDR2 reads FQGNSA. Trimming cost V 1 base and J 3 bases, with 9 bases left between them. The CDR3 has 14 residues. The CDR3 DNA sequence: TGTGCCAGCAGCTTAGGGGTAGCGGAAGAGACCCAGTACTTC. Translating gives CASSLGVAEETQYF.

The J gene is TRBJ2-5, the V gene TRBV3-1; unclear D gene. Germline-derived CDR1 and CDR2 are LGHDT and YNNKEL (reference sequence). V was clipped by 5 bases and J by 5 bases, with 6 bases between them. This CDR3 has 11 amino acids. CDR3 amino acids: CASSFRETQYF. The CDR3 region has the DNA TGTGCCAGCAGCTTCCGGGAGACCCAGTACTTC.

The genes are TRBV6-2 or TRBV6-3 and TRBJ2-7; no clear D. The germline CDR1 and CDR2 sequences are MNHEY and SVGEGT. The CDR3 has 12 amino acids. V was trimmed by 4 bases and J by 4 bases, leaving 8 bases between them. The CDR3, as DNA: TGTGCCAGCAGTTCCATAGATTACGAGCAGTACTTC. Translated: CASSSIDYEQYF.